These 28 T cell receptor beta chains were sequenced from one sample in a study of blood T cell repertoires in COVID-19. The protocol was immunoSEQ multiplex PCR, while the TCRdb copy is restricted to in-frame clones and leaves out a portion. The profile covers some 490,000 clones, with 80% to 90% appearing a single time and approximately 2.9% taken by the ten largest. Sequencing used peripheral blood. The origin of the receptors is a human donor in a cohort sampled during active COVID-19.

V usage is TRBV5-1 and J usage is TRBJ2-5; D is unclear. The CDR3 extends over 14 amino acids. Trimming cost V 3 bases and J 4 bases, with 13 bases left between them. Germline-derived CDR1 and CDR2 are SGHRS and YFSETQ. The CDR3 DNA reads TGCGCCAGCAGCTCGAGTATCCGCTCAGAGACCCAGTACTTC. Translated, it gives CASSSSIRSETQYF.

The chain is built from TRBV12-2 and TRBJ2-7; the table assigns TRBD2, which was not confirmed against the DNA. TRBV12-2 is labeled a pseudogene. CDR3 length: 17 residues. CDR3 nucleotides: TGTGCAAGTCGCTTAGAGGGTCGGCTAGCTCGGATCTACGAGCAGTACTTC. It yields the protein CASRLEGRLARIYEQYF.

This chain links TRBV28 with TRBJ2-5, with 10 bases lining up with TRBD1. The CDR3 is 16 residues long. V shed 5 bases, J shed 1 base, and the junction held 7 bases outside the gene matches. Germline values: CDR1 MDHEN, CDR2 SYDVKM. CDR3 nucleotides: TGTGCCAGCAGTCCGGACAGGGGGACCCTCCAAGAGACCCAGTACTTC. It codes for CASSPDRGTLQETQYF.

CDR3: CASSSPGVVGAGNTIYF. In DNA form, the CDR3 reads TGTGCCAGCAGTTCCCCAGGGGTAGTCGGCGCTGGAAACACCATATATTTT. This rearrangement joins TRBV28 to TRBJ1-3; the D gene is possibly TRBD1 (6 bases). This CDR3 has 17 amino acids. The germline V and J ends were trimmed by 4 bases and 2 bases, with 18 bases remaining between them. Germline V gives CDR1 MDHEN, CDR2 SYDVKM.

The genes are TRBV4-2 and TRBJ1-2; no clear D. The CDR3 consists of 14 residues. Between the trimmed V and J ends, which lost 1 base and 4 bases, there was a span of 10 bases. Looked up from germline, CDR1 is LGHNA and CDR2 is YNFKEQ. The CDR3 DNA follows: TGTGCCAGCAGCCAAGGTCCGACGGGCTATGGCTACACCTTC. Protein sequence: CASSQGPTGYGYTF.

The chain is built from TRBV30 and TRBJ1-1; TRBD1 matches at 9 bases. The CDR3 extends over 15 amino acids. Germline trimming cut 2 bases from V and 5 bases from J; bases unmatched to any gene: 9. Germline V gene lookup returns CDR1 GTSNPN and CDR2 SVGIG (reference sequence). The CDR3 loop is CAWSREGQGRTEAFF. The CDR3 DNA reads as TGTGCCTGGAGTCGGGAGGGACAGGGCAGAACTGAAGCTTTCTTT.

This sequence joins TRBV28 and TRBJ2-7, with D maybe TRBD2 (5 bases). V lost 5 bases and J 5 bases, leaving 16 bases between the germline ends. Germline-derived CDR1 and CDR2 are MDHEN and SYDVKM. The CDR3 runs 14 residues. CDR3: CASSRGSRSHEQYF. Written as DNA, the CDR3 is TGTGCCAGCAGTAGAGGGAGTCGGTCCCACGAGCAGTACTTC.

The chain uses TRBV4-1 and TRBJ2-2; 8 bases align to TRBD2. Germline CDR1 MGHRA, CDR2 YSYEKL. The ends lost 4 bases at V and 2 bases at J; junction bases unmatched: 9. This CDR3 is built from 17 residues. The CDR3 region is CASSLQLAAYNTGELFF. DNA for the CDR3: TGCGCCAGCAGCCTCCAACTAGCGGCCTATAACACCGGGGAGCTGTTTTTT.

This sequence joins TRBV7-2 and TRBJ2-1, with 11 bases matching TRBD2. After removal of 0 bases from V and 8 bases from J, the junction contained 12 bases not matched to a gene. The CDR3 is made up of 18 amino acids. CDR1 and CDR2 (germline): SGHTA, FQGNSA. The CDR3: CASSLAQTSGRSSDEQFF. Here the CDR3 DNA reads TGTGCCAGCAGCTTAGCCCAAACTAGCGGGAGATCCAGCGATGAGCAGTTCTTC. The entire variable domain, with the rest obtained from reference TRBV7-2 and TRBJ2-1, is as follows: GAGVSQSPSNKVTEKGKDVELRCDPISGHTALYWYRQSLGQGLEFLIYFQGNSAPDKSGLPSDRFSAERTGGSVSTLTIQRTQQEDSAVYLCASSLAQTSGRSSDEQFFGPGTRLTVL.

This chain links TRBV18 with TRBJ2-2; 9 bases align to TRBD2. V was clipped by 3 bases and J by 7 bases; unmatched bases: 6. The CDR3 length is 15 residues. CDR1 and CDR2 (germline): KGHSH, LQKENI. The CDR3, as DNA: TGTGCCAGCTCACCGGCGGGAGGGGTCTTCGGGGAGCTGTTTTTT. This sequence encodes CASSPAGGVFGELFF.

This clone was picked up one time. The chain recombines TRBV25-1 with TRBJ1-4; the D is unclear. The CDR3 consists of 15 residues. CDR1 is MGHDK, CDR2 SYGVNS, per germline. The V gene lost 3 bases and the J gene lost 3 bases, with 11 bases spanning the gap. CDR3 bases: TGTGCCAGCAGTGAGCGGCGAAACCCTAATGAAAAACTGTTTTTT. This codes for CASSERRNPNEKLFF.

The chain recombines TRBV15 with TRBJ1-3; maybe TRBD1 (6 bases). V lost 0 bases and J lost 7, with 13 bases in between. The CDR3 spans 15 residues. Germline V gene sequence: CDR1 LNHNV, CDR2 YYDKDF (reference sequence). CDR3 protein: CATSRDRDKGNTIYF. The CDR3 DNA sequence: TGTGCCACCAGCAGAGATCGGGACAAGGGGAACACCATATATTTT.

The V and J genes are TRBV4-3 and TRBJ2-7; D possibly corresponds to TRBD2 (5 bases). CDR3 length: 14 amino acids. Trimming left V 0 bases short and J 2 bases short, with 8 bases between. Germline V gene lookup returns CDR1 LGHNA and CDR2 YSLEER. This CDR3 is CASSQDWGAYEQYF. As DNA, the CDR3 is TGCGCCAGCAGCCAAGATTGGGGAGCCTACGAGCAGTACTTC.

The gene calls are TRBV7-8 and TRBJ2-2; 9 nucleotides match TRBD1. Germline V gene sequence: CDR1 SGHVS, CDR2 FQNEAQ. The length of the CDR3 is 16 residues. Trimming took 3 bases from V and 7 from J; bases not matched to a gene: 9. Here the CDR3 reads CASSFLGTGFSGELFF. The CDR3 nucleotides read TGTGCCAGCAGCTTCCTCGGGACAGGGTTTAGCGGGGAGCTGTTTTTT.

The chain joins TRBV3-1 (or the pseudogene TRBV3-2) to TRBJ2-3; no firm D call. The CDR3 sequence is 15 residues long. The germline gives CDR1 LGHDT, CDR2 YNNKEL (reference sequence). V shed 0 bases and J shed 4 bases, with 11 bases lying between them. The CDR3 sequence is CASSQDAVRSDTQYF. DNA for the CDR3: TGTGCCAGCAGCCAAGATGCCGTCAGATCAGATACGCAGTATTTT.

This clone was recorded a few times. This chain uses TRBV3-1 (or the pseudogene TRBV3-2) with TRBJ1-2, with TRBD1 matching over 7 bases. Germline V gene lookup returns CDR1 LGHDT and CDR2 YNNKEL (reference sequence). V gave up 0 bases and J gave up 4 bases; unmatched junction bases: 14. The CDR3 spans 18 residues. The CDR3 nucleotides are TGTGCCAGCAGCCAAGATCTTCGGGGACAGCCGTTGCCCTATGGCTACACCTTC. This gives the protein CASSQDLRGQPLPYGYTF.

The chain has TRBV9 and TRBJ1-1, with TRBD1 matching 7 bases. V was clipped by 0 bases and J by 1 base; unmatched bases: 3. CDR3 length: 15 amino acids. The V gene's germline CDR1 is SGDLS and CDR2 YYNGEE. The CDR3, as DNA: TGTGCCAGCAGCGTAGAAGGGACAGCGAACACTGAAGCTTTCTTT. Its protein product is CASSVEGTANTEAFF.

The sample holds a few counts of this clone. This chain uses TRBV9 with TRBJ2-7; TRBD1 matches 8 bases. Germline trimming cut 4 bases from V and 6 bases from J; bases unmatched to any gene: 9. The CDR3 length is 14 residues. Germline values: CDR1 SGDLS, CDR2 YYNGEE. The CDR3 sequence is CASSPGQGFLEQYF. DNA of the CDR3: TGTGCCAGCAGCCCCGGACAGGGTTTCCTCGAGCAGTACTTC. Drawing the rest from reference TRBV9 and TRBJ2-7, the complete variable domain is DSGVTQTPKHLITATGQRVTLRCSPRSGDLSVYWYQQSLDQGLQFLIQYYNGEERAKGNILERFSAQQFPDLHSELNLSSLELGDSALYFCASSPGQGFLEQYFGPGTRLTVT.

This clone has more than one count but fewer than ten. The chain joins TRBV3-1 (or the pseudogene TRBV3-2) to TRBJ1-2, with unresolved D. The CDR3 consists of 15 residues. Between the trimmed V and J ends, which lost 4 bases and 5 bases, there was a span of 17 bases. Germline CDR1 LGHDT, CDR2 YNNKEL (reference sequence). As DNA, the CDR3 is TGTGCCAGCAGCCTTAACACCGTAGACACGTATGGCTACACCTTC. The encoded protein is CASSLNTVDTYGYTF.

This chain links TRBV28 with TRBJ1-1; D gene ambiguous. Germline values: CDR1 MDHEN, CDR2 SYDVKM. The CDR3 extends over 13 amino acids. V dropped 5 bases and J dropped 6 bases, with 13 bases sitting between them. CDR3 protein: CASSPRLAAEAFF. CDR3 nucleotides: TGTGCCAGCAGTCCCCGTCTGGCCGCTGAAGCTTTCTTT.

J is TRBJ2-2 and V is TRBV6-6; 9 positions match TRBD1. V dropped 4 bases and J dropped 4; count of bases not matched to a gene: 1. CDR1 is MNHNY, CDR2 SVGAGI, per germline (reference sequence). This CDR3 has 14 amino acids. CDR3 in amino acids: CASSWDRATGELFF. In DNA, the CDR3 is TGTGCCAGCAGTTGGGACAGGGCCACCGGGGAGCTGTTTTTT.

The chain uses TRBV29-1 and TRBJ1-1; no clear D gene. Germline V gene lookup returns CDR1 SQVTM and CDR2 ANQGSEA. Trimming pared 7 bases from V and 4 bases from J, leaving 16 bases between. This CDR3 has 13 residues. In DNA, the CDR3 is TGCAGCGGTTCGAGGGTAGAGAGCACTGAAGCTTTCTTT. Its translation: CSGSRVESTEAFF. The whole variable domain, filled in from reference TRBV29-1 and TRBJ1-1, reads SAVISQKPSRDICQRGTSLTIQCQVDSQVTMMFWYRQQPGQSLTLIATANQGSEATYESGFVIDKFPISRPNLTFSTLTVSNMSPEDSSIYLCSGSRVESTEAFFGQGTRLTVV.

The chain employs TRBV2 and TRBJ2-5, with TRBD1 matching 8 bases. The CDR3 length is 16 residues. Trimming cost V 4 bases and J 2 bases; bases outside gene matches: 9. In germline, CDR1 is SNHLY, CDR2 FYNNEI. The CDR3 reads CASSVDRGVWQETQYF. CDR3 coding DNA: TGTGCCAGCAGTGTCGACAGGGGAGTGTGGCAAGAGACCCAGTACTTC.

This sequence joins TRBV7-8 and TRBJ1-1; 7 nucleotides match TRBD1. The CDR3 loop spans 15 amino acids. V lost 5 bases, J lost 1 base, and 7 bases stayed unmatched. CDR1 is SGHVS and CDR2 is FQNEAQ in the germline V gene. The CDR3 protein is CASSTRGQANTEAFF. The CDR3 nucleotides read TGTGCCAGCAGCACACGCGGACAGGCGAACACTGAAGCTTTCTTT.

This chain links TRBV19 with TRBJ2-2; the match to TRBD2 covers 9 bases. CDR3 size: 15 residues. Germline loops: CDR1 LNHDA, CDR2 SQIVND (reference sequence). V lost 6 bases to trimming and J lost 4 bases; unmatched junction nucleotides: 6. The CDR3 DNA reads TGTGCCAGTAGCCCTACTAGCGGGTTCACCGGGGAGCTGTTTTTT. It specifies CASSPTSGFTGELFF.

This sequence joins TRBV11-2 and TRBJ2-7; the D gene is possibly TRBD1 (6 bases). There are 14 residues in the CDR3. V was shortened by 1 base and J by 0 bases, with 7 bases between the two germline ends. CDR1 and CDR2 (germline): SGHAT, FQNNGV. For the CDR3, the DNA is TGTGCCAGCAGCTTAGGCAGGGGCTCCTACGAGCAGTACTTC. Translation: CASSLGRGSYEQYF.

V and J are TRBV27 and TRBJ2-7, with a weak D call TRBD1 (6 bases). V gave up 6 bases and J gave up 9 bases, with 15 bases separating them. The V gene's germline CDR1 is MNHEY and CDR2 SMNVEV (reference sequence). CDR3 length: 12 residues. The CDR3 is CASSRPGHRQYF. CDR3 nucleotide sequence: TGTGCCAGCAGCCGACCGGGACATCGGCAGTACTTC.

CDR3 nucleotide sequence: TGTGCCAGCAGAACTACAGGGGGAAGTTACACTGAAGCTTTCTTT. Translating it yields CASRTTGGSYTEAFF. V is TRBV6-5 and J is TRBJ1-1, with 8 bases matching TRBD1. CDR1 MNHEY and CDR2 SVGAGI come from the germline V gene. J lost 3 bases, V lost 6 bases, and 9 bases had no gene match. The CDR3 runs 15 residues.